Presented here are 27 T cell receptor beta chains from one specimen sequenced in a study of CD8 T cells in ankylosing spondylitis. TCRdb re-derived calls from the 5' RACE reads in MiXCR, one entry per CDR3 protein. The sample records under 300,000 distinct CDR3 sequences, 8% to 9.5% being singletons. Material: blood, either unsorted or a sorted T cell fraction (not recorded which). Every receptor here comes from a male donor with ankylosing spondylitis or in good health (not recorded which).

The chain links TRBV19 to TRBJ2-5; 13 bases are a match to TRBD2. The CDR3 sequence is 16 residues long. Germline lookup yields CDR1 LNHDA and CDR2 SQIVND (reference sequence). With 4 bases clipped from V and 2 bases from J, the junction kept 4 bases outside the gene matches. In DNA form, the CDR3 reads TGTGCCAGTAGTAAAGGACTAGCGGGGGTGCAAGAGACCCAGTACTTC. This encodes CASSKGLAGVQETQYF.

This clonotype has more than one count but fewer than ten. CDR3 sequence: CASSPTTEGEAFF. The CDR3 DNA sequence: TGCGCCAGCAGCCCGACGACGGAGGGTGAAGCTTTCTTT. The V call is TRBV5-1, the J call TRBJ1-1; D is unclear. Germline values: CDR1 SGHRS, CDR2 YFSETQ. This CDR3 contains 13 residues. Trimming pared 4 bases from V and 7 bases from J, leaving 14 bases between.

This clonotype has at least ten counts. CDR3 DNA: TGTGCCAGCAGCTTCGGAAGCACAGATACGCAGTATTTT. Translated: CASSFGSTDTQYF. J is TRBJ2-3 and V is TRBV7-9; no clear D gene. Trimming removed 3 bases at V and 0 bases at J, with 4 bases between. Germline V gives CDR1 SEHNR, CDR2 FQNEAQ (reference sequence). The CDR3 is 13 amino acids.

This clonotype was detected ten times or more. V usage is TRBV7-2 and J usage is TRBJ1-1; D not resolved. The germline V gene encodes CDR1 SGHTA and CDR2 FQGNSA. V was clipped by 2 bases and J by 10 bases, with 11 bases between them. CDR3 size: 12 residues. In nucleotides, the CDR3 is TGTGCCAGCAGCTTAATACTATTCCCAGCTTTCTTT. Protein: CASSLILFPAFF.

This clonotype was recorded many times. The genes are TRBV2 and TRBJ2-3; 8 nucleotides line up with TRBD2. V shed 8 bases, J shed 5 bases, and the junction held 9 bases outside the gene matches. The CDR3 has 14 residues. Looked up from germline, CDR1 is SNHLY and CDR2 is FYNNEI. The CDR3 loop reads CASRLGLVQDTQYF. DNA for the CDR3: TGTGCCAGCCGCCTGGGACTAGTACAAGATACGCAGTATTTT. Supplemented by reference TRBV2 and TRBJ2-3, the full variable domain reads EPEVTQTPSHQVTQMGQEVILRCVPISNHLYFYWYRQILGQKVEFLVSFYNNEISEKSEIFDDQFSVERPDGSNFTLKIRSTKLEDSAMYFCASRLGLVQDTQYFGPGTRLTVL.

The rearrangement uses TRBV4-3 and TRBJ2-3; 9 bases line up with TRBD2. The CDR3 is 16 amino acids. Germline assignment: CDR1 LGHNA and CDR2 YSLEER. Trimming at V came to 0 bases and at J to 5 bases, leaving 6 bases not matched to a gene. In DNA, the CDR3 is TGCGCCAGCAGCCAAGATAGGGCGGGGGGGGTAGATACGCAGTATTTT. This gives the protein CASSQDRAGGVDTQYF.

The table lists this clonotype with many counts. This chain links TRBV18 with TRBJ1-1; 9 nucleotides align to TRBD1. Germline V gene data show CDR1 as KGHSH and CDR2 as LQKENI. The V and J ends lost 4 bases and 0 bases, in that order; junction bases with no gene match: 3. CDR3 size: 15 residues. This CDR3 reads CASSQGQGMNTEAFF. The CDR3 DNA reads TGTGCCAGCTCACAAGGACAGGGGATGAACACTGAAGCTTTCTTT. Looking up the rest from reference TRBV18 and TRBJ1-1 gives the full variable domain: NAGVMQNPRHLVRRRGQEARLRCSPMKGHSHVYWYRQLPEEGLKFMVYLQKENIIDESGMPKERFSAEFPKEGPSILRIQQVVRGDSAAYFCASSQGQGMNTEAFFGQGTRLTVV.

This clonotype was counted at least ten times. V gene TRBV15 combines with J gene TRBJ2-7; 10 bases map to TRBD2. Germline loops: CDR1 LNHNV, CDR2 YYDKDF (reference sequence). Trimming removed 2 bases from V and 6 bases from J; junction bases left unmatched: 4. The CDR3 covers 14 residues. Here the CDR3 reads CATSRLAGVGEQYF. The CDR3 DNA reads as TGTGCCACCAGCAGACTAGCGGGAGTAGGCGAGCAGTACTTC. Full variable domain (outside the CDR3, taken from reference TRBV15 and TRBJ2-7): DAMVIQNPRYQVTQFGKPVTLSCSQTLNHNVMYWYQQKSSQAPKLLFHYYDKDFNNEADTPDNFQSRRPNTSFCFLDIRSPGLGDTAMYLCATSRLAGVGEQYFGPGTRLTVT.

The chain employs TRBV7-2 and TRBJ2-5; D may match TRBD1 or TRBD2 (5 bases each). CDR1 is SGHTA, CDR2 FQGNSA, per germline. Trimming cost V 5 bases and J 4 bases, with 17 bases left between them. The CDR3 contains 15 residues. CDR3 nucleotide sequence: TGTGCCAGCAGCCCTTCGGGAACCCAGGGAGAGACCCAGTACTTC. Amino acids: CASSPSGTQGETQYF.

This chain uses TRBV25-1 with TRBJ2-5, with 9 positions matching TRBD1. The CDR3 is 14 amino acids. V lost 3 bases to trimming and J lost 5 bases; unmatched junction nucleotides: 4. Germline loops: CDR1 MGHDK, CDR2 SYGVNS. CDR3 amino acids: CASSEYRGPETQYF. The CDR3 nucleotides are TGTGCCAGCAGTGAGTACAGGGGGCCGGAGACCCAGTACTTC.

This clonotype was seen ten or more times. The V gene is TRBV12-3 or TRBV12-4, the J gene TRBJ1-1; D remains ambiguous. V lost 5 bases and J 1 base, leaving 11 bases between the germline ends. This CDR3 spans 14 amino acids. CDR3 sequence: CASSAKAWNTEAFF. The CDR3 DNA reads as TGTGCCAGCAGTGCAAAAGCGTGGAACACTGAAGCTTTCTTT.

This clonotype was picked up many times. The chain carries TRBV24-1 and TRBJ1-2; 10 bases line up with TRBD1. Unmatched junction bases numbered 5, after V lost 5 bases and J lost 6 bases. CDR1 is KGHDR and CDR2 is SFDVKD in the germline V gene. This CDR3 contains 14 residues. The CDR3 coding sequence is TGTGCCACCAGTGCCGGGACAGGGGTAGATGGCTACACCTTC. This encodes CATSAGTGVDGYTF.

In this sample, this clonotype turned up many times. This chain uses TRBV6-1 with TRBJ2-3, with no clear D. The germline gives CDR1 MNHNS, CDR2 SASEGT. The V gene lost 1 base and the J gene lost 6 bases, with 8 bases spanning the gap. The CDR3 contains 13 residues. The CDR3 reads CASSEVNLDTQYF. CDR3 sequence (DNA): TGTGCCAGCAGTGAAGTAAATCTGGATACGCAGTATTTT.

This clonotype was recorded many times. The chain combines TRBV11-2 with TRBJ2-2; tentatively, D is TRBD2 (6 bases). This CDR3 comprises 16 residues. V lost 5 bases and J 8 bases, leaving 21 bases between the germline ends. Germline V gives CDR1 SGHAT, CDR2 FQNNGV. The CDR3 DNA is TGTGCCAGCAGCGAACGTAGCGGTTGGGTAGCTGGGGAGCTGTTTTTT. Translating it yields CASSERSGWVAGELFF.

J is TRBJ1-1 and V is TRBV12-3 or TRBV12-4, with D possibly TRBD1 on 5 matching bases. Trimming left V 6 bases short and J 2 bases short, with 13 bases between. The CDR3 length is 14 residues. CDR3 protein: CASSFRGPNTEAFF. For the CDR3, the DNA is TGTGCCAGCAGCTTCCGGGGACCCAACACTGAAGCTTTCTTT.

The chain uses TRBV19 and TRBJ1-5, with a possible D match to TRBD1 (6 bases). Germline CDR1 and CDR2: LNHDA and SQIVND (reference sequence). Trimming cost V 6 bases and J 0 bases, with 18 bases left between them. CDR3 length: 17 amino acids. CDR3 sequence reads: CASRGGGSSISNQPQHF. For the CDR3, the DNA is TGTGCCAGTAGAGGAGGGGGAAGCTCTATTAGCAATCAGCCCCAGCATTTT. Full variable domain (rest looked up from reference TRBV19 and TRBJ1-5): DGGITQSPKYLFRKEGQNVTLSCEQNLNHDAMYWYRQDPGQGLRLIYYSQIVNDFQKGDIAEGYSVSREKKESFPLTVTSAQKNPTAFYLCASRGGGSSISNQPQHFGDGTRLSIL.

V gene TRBV20-1 combines with J gene TRBJ2-5, with D perhaps matching TRBD1 (5 bases). The CDR3 is made up of 14 amino acids. Trimming removed 0 bases from V and 1 base from J, with 9 bases in between. Germline V gene lookup returns CDR1 DFQATT and CDR2 SNEGSKA (reference sequence). The CDR3 spells CSARDQGVQETQYF. For the CDR3, the DNA is TGCAGTGCTAGAGACCAGGGTGTCCAAGAGACCCAGTACTTC.

V is TRBV20-1 and J is TRBJ1-2; D is uncertain. CDR3 size: 12 residues. The V and J ends lost 3 bases and 0 bases respectively, with 5 bases between them. The germline V gene encodes CDR1 DFQATT and CDR2 SNEGSKA (reference sequence). This CDR3 reads CSASGANYGYTF. CDR3 nucleotides: TGCAGTGCTAGTGGTGCTAACTATGGCTACACCTTC.

This clonotype has ten or more counts. The CDR3 loop is CAWSGVGGTGELFF. In nucleotides, the CDR3 is TGTGCCTGGAGTGGGGTGGGGGGTACCGGGGAGCTGTTTTTT. The V and J genes are TRBV30 and TRBJ2-2; D perhaps matches TRBD2 (6 bases). Germline V lookup: CDR1 GTSNPN, CDR2 SVGIG (reference sequence). V was cut by 1 base and J by 5 bases, with 11 bases left in between. This CDR3 has 14 residues.

This clonotype appeared many times. The chain links TRBV10-3 to TRBJ1-1; TRBD1 aligns across 9 bases. The CDR3 is 14 residues long. Unmatched junction bases numbered 3, after V lost 6 bases and J lost 1 base. Germline CDR1 reads ENHRY; CDR2 reads SYGVKD. The CDR3 loop reads CAIRQGAENTEAFF. Here the CDR3 DNA reads TGTGCCATCAGACAGGGGGCCGAGAACACTGAAGCTTTCTTT.

This clonotype was recorded many times. J is TRBJ1-2 and V is TRBV20-1; D gene unclear. The V gene lost 0 bases and the J gene lost 5 bases, with 13 bases spanning the gap. CDR3 length: 14 residues. Germline CDR1 DFQATT, CDR2 SNEGSKA (reference sequence). CDR3 in DNA: TGCAGTGCTAGAGATGGAGGCGACTTATATGGCTACACCTTC. Encoded protein: CSARDGGDLYGYTF.

This rearrangement joins TRBV20-1 to TRBJ1-3, with D hard to call. Germline V gene sequence: CDR1 DFQATT, CDR2 SNEGSKA (reference sequence). Trimming removed 0 bases from V and 0 bases from J, with 6 bases in between. The CDR3 is 14 amino acids. Here the CDR3 DNA reads TGCAGTGCTAGAGAAGTTATCTCTGGAAACACCATATATTTT. Its translation: CSAREVISGNTIYF.

This clonotype occurred many times. CDR3 residues: CASSLQGFVTEAFF. The CDR3 DNA sequence: TGTGCCAGCAGTTTGCAGGGTTTCGTAACTGAAGCTTTCTTT. The chain uses TRBV12-3 or TRBV12-4 and TRBJ1-1; D may be TRBD1 (5 bases). The CDR3 covers 14 residues. With 3 bases removed from V and 5 bases from J, the gap between germline ends came to 13 bases.

Ten or more counts support this clonotype. As DNA, the CDR3 is TGTGCCAGCAGCTATGAAATCACAGGGGTCGATGAAGCTTTCTTT. It codes for CASSYEITGVDEAFF. V is TRBV5-6 and J is TRBJ1-1, with 7 bases identical to TRBD1. V lost 3 bases to trimming and J lost 7 bases; unmatched junction nucleotides: 12. Germline V gene lookup returns CDR1 SGHDT and CDR2 YYEEEE. This CDR3 is 15 amino acids long. Looking up the rest from reference TRBV5-6 and TRBJ1-1 gives the full variable domain: DAGVTQSPTHLIKTRGQQVTLRCSPKSGHDTVSWYQQALGQGPQFIFQYYEEEERQRGNFPDRFSGHQFPNYSSELNVNALLLGDSALYLCASSYEITGVDEAFFGQGTRLTVV.

This clonotype was counted many times. This chain connects TRBV5-1 to TRBJ2-7; 7 bases agree with TRBD1. Germline loops: CDR1 SGHRS, CDR2 YFSETQ. The CDR3 runs 14 residues. J was trimmed by 3 bases and V by 1 base; bases with no gene match: 4. CDR3 DNA sequence: TGCGCCAGCAGCTTGTGGGGGACAGACTACGAGCAGTACTTC. Amino acids: CASSLWGTDYEQYF.

This clonotype came up many times. This rearrangement joins TRBV7-9 to TRBJ1-1; D is ambiguous. Germline-derived CDR1 and CDR2 are SEHNR and FQNEAQ (reference sequence). CDR3 size: 10 residues. V shed 5 bases and J shed 3 bases, with 1 base lying between them. Here the CDR3 reads CASSHTEAFF. In DNA, the CDR3 is TGTGCCAGCAGCCACACTGAAGCTTTCTTT.

This chain uses TRBV2 with TRBJ1-5; D gene unclear. Per germline, CDR1 SNHLY and CDR2 FYNNEI. The CDR3 is 15 residues long. With 2 bases removed from V and 3 bases from J, the gap between germline ends came to 11 bases. This CDR3 is CASSESRTFNQPQHF. The CDR3 coding sequence is TGTGCCAGCAGTGAAAGTCGGACCTTCAATCAGCCCCAGCATTTT.